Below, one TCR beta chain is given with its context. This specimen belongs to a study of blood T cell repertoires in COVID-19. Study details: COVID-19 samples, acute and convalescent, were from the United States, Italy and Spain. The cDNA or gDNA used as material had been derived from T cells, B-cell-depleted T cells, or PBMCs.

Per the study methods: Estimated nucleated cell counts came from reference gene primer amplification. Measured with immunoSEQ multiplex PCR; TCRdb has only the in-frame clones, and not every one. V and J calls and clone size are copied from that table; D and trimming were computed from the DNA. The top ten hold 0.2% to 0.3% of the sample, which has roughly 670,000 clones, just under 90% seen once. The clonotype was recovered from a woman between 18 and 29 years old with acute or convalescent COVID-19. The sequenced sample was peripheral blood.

CDR3 nucleotide sequence: TGTGCCAGCAGCCAAACGGGACAGGGGATAATAGGAGAGACCCAGTACTTC. It is translated as CASSQTGQGIIGETQYF. V usage is TRBV11-2 and J usage is TRBJ2-5; 10 bases map to TRBD1. The CDR3 length is 17 residues. The germline V gene has CDR1 SGHAT and CDR2 FQNNGV. V gave up 5 bases and J gave up 4 bases; unmatched junction bases: 13.